A selection of T cell receptor beta chains follows, all from one sample in a study of T cell responses to AZD1222 COVID-19 vaccine. Profiled with immunoSEQ multiplex PCR; TCRdb holds only in-frame clones, not every one. This repertoire shows 150,000 to 190,000 clones, over 75% found once; its top ten account for about 1.7%. This specimen consisted of peripheral blood, obtained on day 0 of AZD1222 vaccination. These receptors originate from an adult in good health. The conserved cysteine and the conserved F or W are not part of the CDR3 here. The order of the fields is CDR3 protein, V gene, clone size, J gene. Clone size appears in some rows only: once, few, many, or a class for an expanded clone.

CDR3 protein: ASSRLPSTANVLT; V gene: TRBV28; clone size: .; J gene: TRBJ2-6
CDR3 protein: ASSGASGIEDEQY; V gene: TRBV27; clone size: .; J gene: TRBJ2-7
CDR3 protein: ASSYGGYGYT; V gene: TRBV6-5; clone size: .; J gene: TRBJ1-2
CDR3 protein: ASSQRQGQDTEAF; V gene: TRBV5-5; clone size: few; J gene: TRBJ1-1
CDR3 protein: ASRRGRDVGNTIY; V gene: TRBV2; clone size: .; J gene: TRBJ1-3
CDR3 protein: ASSLDGRNQPQH; V gene: TRBV28; clone size: .; J gene: TRBJ1-5
CDR3 protein: ASSTGTIDNSPLH; V gene: TRBV6-5; clone size: .; J gene: TRBJ1-6
CDR3 protein: ASSLYRNTEAF; V gene: TRBV7-8; clone size: .; J gene: TRBJ1-1
CDR3 protein: ASSRGSQETQY; V gene: TRBV2; clone size: .; J gene: TRBJ2-5
CDR3 protein: ASSLRGGSVADTQY; V gene: TRBV7-6; clone size: .; J gene: TRBJ2-3
CDR3 protein: AISPDGIAAVYGYT; V gene: TRBV10-3; clone size: .; J gene: TRBJ1-2
CDR3 protein: ASSPPGSYMNTEAF; V gene: TRBV18; clone size: .; J gene: TRBJ1-1
CDR3 protein: ASSLAGGKETQY; V gene: TRBV5-1; clone size: .; J gene: TRBJ2-5
CDR3 protein: ASSLAGSLAGGPDTGELF; V gene: TRBV5-1; clone size: .; J gene: TRBJ2-2
CDR3 protein: ASSQQGPGTSKNIQY; V gene: TRBV6-2/TRBV6-3; clone size: once; J gene: TRBJ2-4
CDR3 protein: ASKERGANYGYT; V gene: TRBV13; clone size: .; J gene: TRBJ1-2
CDR3 protein: ASSSTRDNEQF; V gene: TRBV18; clone size: once; J gene: TRBJ2-1
CDR3 protein: ASSLGDRTNYGYT; V gene: TRBV5-4; clone size: .; J gene: TRBJ1-2
CDR3 protein: ASSPRMGELEKLF; V gene: TRBV28; clone size: .; J gene: TRBJ1-4
CDR3 protein: ASSLTSGTTLSLNEQF; V gene: TRBV5-4; clone size: .; J gene: TRBJ2-1
CDR3 protein: ASSQGRRGYEQY; V gene: TRBV4-3; clone size: .; J gene: TRBJ2-7
CDR3 protein: ATSEGASKNIQY; V gene: TRBV15; clone size: .; J gene: TRBJ2-4
CDR3 protein: ASSEGLGNSYEQY; V gene: TRBV7-3; clone size: .; J gene: TRBJ2-7
CDR3 protein: ASSGDSQVGELF; V gene: TRBV25-1; clone size: .; J gene: TRBJ2-2
CDR3 protein: ASSSNQGFTYGYT; V gene: TRBV11-1; clone size: .; J gene: TRBJ1-2
CDR3 protein: ASSSGLAGEGETQY; V gene: TRBV19; clone size: .; J gene: TRBJ2-5
CDR3 protein: AIGRTGRDTEAF; V gene: TRBV10-3; clone size: .; J gene: TRBJ1-1
CDR3 protein: ASSSPTRGIVEQY; V gene: TRBV3-1/TRBV3-2; clone size: .; J gene: TRBJ2-7
CDR3 protein: ASSHRRQPGELF; V gene: TRBV7-2; clone size: .; J gene: TRBJ2-2
CDR3 protein: ASSLAGGDGNTIY; V gene: TRBV7-9; clone size: once; J gene: TRBJ1-3
CDR3 protein: ASCLSSSYEQY; V gene: TRBV2; clone size: once; J gene: TRBJ2-7
CDR3 protein: ASRASKSWTVSYEQY; V gene: TRBV2; clone size: .; J gene: TRBJ2-7
CDR3 protein: ASSTFGTSGRVGQF; V gene: TRBV4-1; clone size: .; J gene: TRBJ2-1
CDR3 protein: ASSPLAVDTGELF; V gene: TRBV5-4; clone size: .; J gene: TRBJ2-2
CDR3 protein: ASSDRYYGYT; V gene: TRBV6-2/TRBV6-3; clone size: .; J gene: TRBJ1-2
CDR3 protein: ASNIQGWDTQY; V gene: TRBV19; clone size: .; J gene: TRBJ2-3
CDR3 protein: ASSLAPRLVGNEQF; V gene: TRBV7-2; clone size: .; J gene: TRBJ2-1
CDR3 protein: ASSLSTSASYNEQF; V gene: TRBV7-8; clone size: .; J gene: TRBJ2-1
CDR3 protein: ASSSGDLRLIQY; V gene: TRBV19; clone size: .; J gene: TRBJ2-4
CDR3 protein: ASSQDARGRRTEAF; V gene: TRBV4-3; clone size: .; J gene: TRBJ1-1
CDR3 protein: ASRRDTERNEQF; V gene: TRBV7-9; clone size: .; J gene: TRBJ2-1